What follows are 11 T cell receptor beta chains derived from one specimen sequenced in a study of blood T cell repertoires in COVID-19. Sequencing used immunoSEQ multiplex PCR; TCRdb keeps in-frame clones, though not all of them. The sample records tens of thousands of clones, roughly 91% being singletons. The sample comprised peripheral blood. The receptors originated from a man aged 50 to 60 with COVID-19, enrolled during active disease.

This chain connects TRBV6-1 to TRBJ1-5; D uncertain. V lost 3 bases and J 0 bases, leaving 12 bases between the germline ends. Germline-derived CDR1 and CDR2 are MNHNS and SASEGT. The CDR3 is 16 amino acids. DNA for the CDR3: TGTGCCAGCAGTGAGGGTCGGAGGTATAGCAATCAGCCCCAGCATTTT. Translating it yields CASSEGRRYSNQPQHF.

The V call is TRBV30, the J call TRBJ1-6; D unresolved. The CDR3 covers 16 residues. The V gene lost 3 bases and the J gene lost 0 bases, with 12 bases spanning the gap. The V gene's germline CDR1 is GTSNPN and CDR2 SVGIG (reference sequence). The CDR3 loop reads CAWRRVGYSYNSPLHF. The CDR3 coding sequence is TGTGCCTGGAGGCGGGTTGGGTACTCCTATAATTCACCCCTCCACTTT.

The chain employs TRBV19 and TRBJ1-5; the D gene is possibly TRBD1 (6 bases). This CDR3 is 17 amino acids long. Germline V gives CDR1 LNHDA, CDR2 SQIVND (reference sequence). V was pared by 6 bases and J by 0 bases, with 18 bases between. This chain's CDR3 is CASRVGTQFNSNQPQHF. CDR3 bases: TGTGCCAGTAGGGTCGGGACACAATTTAATAGCAATCAGCCCCAGCATTTT.

This chain joins TRBV4-1 and TRBJ1-1; D not resolved. V was trimmed by 2 bases and J by 8 bases, leaving 18 bases between them. Germline V CDR1 and CDR2: MGHRA, YSYEKL. The CDR3 runs to 15 residues. This CDR3 reads CASSQIDNPGLEAFF. The CDR3 nucleotides read TGCGCCAGCAGCCAAATAGACAATCCTGGTCTCGAAGCTTTCTTT.

J is TRBJ2-5 and V is TRBV5-1, with TRBD1 as a possible D gene (6 bases). Deletions cut 0 bases from V and 5 bases from J, with 14 bases between. CDR1 and CDR2 from the germline V gene are SGHRS and YFSETQ. There are 15 residues in the CDR3. The CDR3: CASSLESRGWETQYF. The CDR3 DNA reads TGCGCCAGCAGCTTGGAGTCCAGGGGCTGGGAGACCCAGTACTTC.

The chain carries TRBV24-1 and TRBJ1-5; D might be TRBD1 (6 bases). Germline CDR1 reads KGHDR; CDR2 reads SFDVKD. The CDR3 has 14 residues. V lost 4 bases to trimming and J lost 5 bases, with 11 bases between them. CDR3 residues: CATSELEGDQPQHF. The CDR3 region has the DNA TGTGCCACCAGTGAATTAGAGGGGGATCAGCCCCAGCATTTT.

V is TRBV28 and J is TRBJ1-1; D not certain. This CDR3 has 11 amino acids. V was clipped by 4 bases and J by 4 bases, with 4 bases between them. Per germline, CDR1 MDHEN and CDR2 SYDVKM. The CDR3 loop is CASSYSTEAFF. In DNA form, the CDR3 reads TGTGCCAGCAGTTATAGCACTGAAGCTTTCTTT.

The chain links TRBV27 to TRBJ1-2, with TRBD1 matching over 7 bases. The length of the CDR3 is 12 residues. V dropped 5 bases and J dropped 8; count of bases not matched to a gene: 5. The germline V gene has CDR1 MNHEY and CDR2 SMNVEV (reference sequence). The CDR3 DNA reads TGTGCCAGCAGTCTCAGGGGGGACGGCTACACCTTC. Translation gives CASSLRGDGYTF.

The V and J genes are TRBV19 and TRBJ2-2; no definite D call. The germline V gene encodes CDR1 LNHDA and CDR2 SQIVND (reference sequence). This CDR3 spans 13 amino acids. With 3 bases removed from V and 3 bases from J, the gap between germline ends came to 5 bases. The DNA of the CDR3 is TGTGCCAGTAGTATTCTAGACACCGGGGAGCTGTTTTTT. This codes for CASSILDTGELFF.

The rearrangement uses TRBV12-3 or TRBV12-4 and TRBJ2-3, with D tentatively TRBD1 (6 bases). This CDR3 comprises 12 residues. The V gene lost 6 bases and the J gene lost 14 bases, with 18 bases spanning the gap. The CDR3 nucleotides are TGTGCCAGCAGGGGCCTAGGGGGAGACCCGTATTTT. Amino acids: CASRGLGGDPYF.

The chain recombines TRBV9 with TRBJ2-3, with TRBD2 matching over 13 bases. With V trimmed by 0 bases and J by 1 base, 2 bases remained unmatched. The CDR3 has 17 amino acids. Germline V lookup: CDR1 SGDLS, CDR2 YYNGEE. In nucleotides, the CDR3 is TGTGCCAGCAGCGTAGGGACTAGCGGGAGTGGCACAGATACGCAGTATTTT. Translated, it gives CASSVGTSGSGTDTQYF.